This T cell receptor (beta chain) was observed in a study of identical twins. In its sample, this clonotype was seen a few times. The antigen is undetermined. A template switching step contributed a universal primer site, while unique molecular identifiers were present in the cDNA. MiXCR, run by TCRdb on the 5' RACE reads, gives a single entry per CDR3 protein. The table shows about 660,000 distinct CDR3 sequences, with 8.6% occurring only once. The CDR3 is 18 amino acids. V lost 2 bases to trimming and J lost 0 bases, with 15 bases between them. Germline V gene sequence: CDR1 SGHRS, CDR2 YFSETQ. Study-wide findings and caveats: Excess sharing by twins proved weaker in beta out-of-frame sequences. Out-of-frame alpha sequences common to twins exhibited a surplus of low generation probability. Abundant beta clonotypes from cord blood had fewer insertions, unlike memory repertoires, which showed none.

The sample also formed part of further work on yellow fever vaccine responses in identical twins.

The sequencing input was PBMCs. The chain employs TRBV5-1 and TRBJ1-6; D not resolved. The clonotype was recovered from a woman aged 18-29 years in good health. CDR3 DNA: TGCGCCAGCAGCTTCGGGCAGGAACCTAGCTCCTATAATTCACCCCTCCACTTT. As protein: CASSFGQEPSSYNSPLHF.